This TCR beta chain stems from a study of blood T cell repertoires in COVID-19. The table came from immunoSEQ multiplex PCR; TCRdb's copy has only in-frame clones and leaves some out. The sample records over 250,000 clones, 85% being singletons. This CDR3 is built from 14 residues. CDR1 and CDR2 from the germline V gene are SGHVS and FQNEAQ. V was pared by 3 bases and J by 8 bases, with 14 bases between. The chain employs TRBV7-8 and TRBJ2-1; the D gene is possibly TRBD1 (5 bases). The specimen was peripheral blood. The clonotype was recovered from a man aged 45-65 years with active or convalescent COVID-19. CDR3 sequence reads: CASSFDRRADEQFF. The CDR3 DNA follows: TGTGCCAGCAGCTTCGACAGACGTGCCGATGAGCAGTTCTTC.